The present TCR beta chain was sequenced within a study of T cells after yellow fever vaccination. TCRdb re-called the 5' RACE reads with MiXCR, one entry per CDR3 protein. The table records some 390,000 distinct CDR3 sequences, 18% of them present only once. This clonotype was counted at least ten times. The receptor comes from a man between 18 and 35 years old who received the YFV17D yellow fever vaccine. The specimen was PBMCs, collected before the yellow fever booster vaccination.

CDR3 coding DNA: TGTGCCAGCAGCCCCGGACAGGGGTTGATCACCGGGGAGCTGTTTTTT. It codes for CASSPGQGLITGELFF. The gene calls are TRBV3-1 and TRBJ2-2, with 9 bases that match TRBD1. The CDR3 loop spans 16 amino acids. V shed 4 bases and J 4 bases; nucleotides not matched to a gene: 7. Per germline, CDR1 LGHDT and CDR2 YNNKEL (reference sequence).